This T cell receptor beta chain came from a study of cytomegalovirus exposure and HLA in healthy donors. Overall study: The same platform as the roughly 670 first-cohort repertoires was used for the 100 to 150 validation repertoires, a later analysis reported.

Concerning this clone: Its antigen is unknown.

The data were produced by immunoSEQ multiplex PCR, yet TCRdb's version contains in-frame clones alone and is incomplete. The sample records more than 100,000 clones, 88% being singletons. The length of the CDR3 is 19 residues. The V segment lost 1 base and the J segment 1 base; nucleotides outside the gene matches: 11. CDR1 is ENHRY and CDR2 is SYGVKD in the germline V gene. Study outcomes and limitations: Subsequent analysis found a tendency for first-cohort TCR clusters to co-occur within the 100 to 150 validation repertoires. The study flagged about 150 TCR beta chains as cytomegalovirus-associated. A few CMV-associated chains proved CMV antigen-specific in vitro.

The sequence derives from a woman aged 18 to 35 in good health and CMV-seropositive. Source material: PBMCs. This chain joins TRBV10-3 and TRBJ2-1; 9 positions match TRBD2. The DNA for the CDR3 is TGTGCCATCAGTGAGTTGATAGCGGGAGCGAATAGTTCCTACAATGAGCAGTTCTTC. It specifies CAISELIAGANSSYNEQFF.